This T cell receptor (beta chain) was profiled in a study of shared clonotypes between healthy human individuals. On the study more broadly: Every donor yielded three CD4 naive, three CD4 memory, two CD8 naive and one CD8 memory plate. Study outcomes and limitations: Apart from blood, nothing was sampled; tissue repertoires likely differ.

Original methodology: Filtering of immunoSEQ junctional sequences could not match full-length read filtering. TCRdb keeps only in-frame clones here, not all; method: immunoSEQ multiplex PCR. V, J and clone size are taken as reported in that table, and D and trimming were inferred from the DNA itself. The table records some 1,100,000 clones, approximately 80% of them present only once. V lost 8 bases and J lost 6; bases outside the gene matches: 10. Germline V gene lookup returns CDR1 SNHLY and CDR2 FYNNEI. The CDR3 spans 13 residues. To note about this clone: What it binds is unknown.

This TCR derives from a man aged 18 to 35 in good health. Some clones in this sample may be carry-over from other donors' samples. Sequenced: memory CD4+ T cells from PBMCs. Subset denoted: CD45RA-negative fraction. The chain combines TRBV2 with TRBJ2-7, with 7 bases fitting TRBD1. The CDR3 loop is CASGRQGAGEQYF. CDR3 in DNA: TGTGCCAGCGGGAGACAGGGTGCGGGCGAGCAGTACTTC. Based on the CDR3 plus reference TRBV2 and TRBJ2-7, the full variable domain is EPEVTQTPSHQVTQMGQEVILRCVPISNHLYFYWYRQILGQKVEFLVSFYNNEISEKSEIFDDQFSVERPDGSNFTLKIRSTKLEDSAMYFCASGRQGAGEQYFGPGTRLTVT.